These 22 T cell receptor beta chains came from one sample sequenced in a study of OX40 agonist ivuxolimab in advanced cancers. The data were produced by immunoSEQ multiplex PCR, yet TCRdb's version contains in-frame clones alone and is incomplete. The repertoire holds roughly 46,000 clones, with 87% as singletons. Sample: CD4+ or CD8+ T cells sorted from blood, taken in a trial of the OX40 agonist ivuxolimab. Receptors originate from an adult with an advanced solid tumor such as melanoma, head and neck, liver or kidney cancer.

J is TRBJ2-7 and V is TRBV29-1, with D tentatively TRBD1 (6 bases). Trimming cost V 6 bases and J 2 bases, with 17 bases left between them. The CDR3 spans 14 residues. Germline-derived CDR1 and CDR2 are SQVTM and ANQGSEA. The CDR3 DNA sequence: TGCAGCGTAGTCGGGACAACCTACCCCTACGAGCAGTACTTC. This gives the protein CSVVGTTYPYEQYF.

The rearrangement links TRBV7-9 to TRBJ2-5; TRBD1 is a possible D gene (5 bases). The ends were cut back, 6 bases at V and 4 bases at J, with 12 bases in the middle. In germline, CDR1 is SEHNR, CDR2 FQNEAQ (reference sequence). The CDR3 length is 13 residues. CDR3 amino acids: CASRDAGLETQYF. DNA of the CDR3: TGTGCCAGCAGAGACGCAGGGCTAGAGACCCAGTACTTC.

The rearrangement joins TRBV7-8 to TRBJ2-5, with D maybe TRBD1 (6 bases). Germline V gene data show CDR1 as SGHVS and CDR2 as FQNEAQ. The CDR3 is made up of 15 amino acids. Trimming stripped 2 bases from V and 2 bases from J, with 12 bases between. CDR3 DNA sequence: TGTGCCAGCAGCTTACGACAGGTCCTTCAAGAGACCCAGTACTTC. It yields the protein CASSLRQVLQETQYF.

The chain joins TRBV7-2 to TRBJ2-7; a possible D gene is TRBD2 (6 bases). CDR1 and CDR2 from the germline V gene are SGHTA and FQGNSA. V lost 3 bases to trimming and J lost 3 bases, with 9 bases between them. The CDR3 spans 13 residues. Written as DNA, the CDR3 is TGTGCCAGCAGCTTGGGACTCAACTACGAGCAGTACTTC. Translation: CASSLGLNYEQYF.

The CDR3 sequence: CASSQFGTGDNYSNQPQHF. DNA for the CDR3: TGCGCCAGCAGTCAATTCGGGACAGGGGATAATTATAGCAATCAGCCCCAGCATTTT. The chain links TRBV23-1 to TRBJ1-5; 10 nucleotides match TRBD1. TRBV23-1 is designated an ORF whose function remains uncertain. The V and J ends lost 1 base and 0 bases, in that order; junction bases with no gene match: 9. This CDR3 has 19 residues.

The gene calls are TRBV4-2 and TRBJ2-1, with D possibly being TRBD1 or TRBD2 (5 bases each). The V gene lost 3 bases and the J gene lost 9 bases, with 15 bases spanning the gap. From germline, CDR1 is LGHNA and CDR2 YNFKEQ. CDR3 size: 14 residues. In nucleotides, the CDR3 is TGTGCCAGCAGCCAGGGAACTAGGGACCGTGAGCAGTTCTTC. It codes for CASSQGTRDREQFF.

This rearrangement joins TRBV18 to TRBJ2-5; D unclear. The ends were cut back, 1 base at V and 1 base at J, with 7 bases in the middle. The CDR3 runs to 14 residues. Germline lookup yields CDR1 KGHSH and CDR2 LQKENI. The CDR3 DNA reads TGTGCCAGCTCACCACGGGCAGCCCAAGAGACCCAGTACTTC. This gives the protein CASSPRAAQETQYF.

The chain combines TRBV11-2 with TRBJ1-5; 7 bases are shared with TRBD1. The CDR3 contains 16 residues. Per the germline V gene, CDR1 is SGHAT and CDR2 is FQNNGV. With V trimmed by 5 bases and J by 4 bases, 11 bases remained unmatched. The CDR3 nucleotides read TGTGCCAGCAGCATCAGGGGGGCCTCTTTGAATCAGCCCCAGCATTTT. It specifies CASSIRGASLNQPQHF.

A remark on this clone: An end of the junction does not agree with germline; a read error may underlie this. V and J are TRBV6-6 and TRBJ1-1; tentatively, D is TRBD1 (6 bases). Germline CDR1 and CDR2: MNHNY and SVGAGI (reference sequence). The CDR3 covers 13 residues. The CDR3 DNA reads as TGTGCCAGCAGTGGCACAGGGAACCCTGAAGCTTTCTTT. It codes for CASSGTGNPEAFF.

V is TRBV5-1 and J is TRBJ2-3, with D tentatively TRBD2 (5 bases). Looked up from germline, CDR1 is SGHRS and CDR2 is YFSETQ. The V end was cut by 0 bases, the J end by 1 base, with 15 bases between. CDR3 length equals 17 residues. The CDR3 reads CASSLVALRQGTDTQYF. The CDR3, as DNA: TGCGCCAGCAGCTTGGTAGCGCTGAGGCAGGGCACAGATACGCAGTATTTT.

The V call is TRBV11-2, the J call TRBJ1-2, with D perhaps matching TRBD1 (5 bases). The germline CDR1 and CDR2 sequences are SGHAT and FQNNGV. The CDR3 has 18 residues. V gave up 2 bases and J gave up 2 bases, with 21 bases separating them. CDR3 in amino acids: CASSLIARAWKANYGYTF. The CDR3 coding sequence is TGTGCCAGCAGCTTAATCGCCAGGGCCTGGAAAGCGAACTATGGCTACACCTTC.

This clone was counted a single time. This chain uses TRBV4-1 with TRBJ1-5; weak D call: TRBD1 (6 bases). The CDR3 totals 17 residues. V was cut by 2 bases and J by 7 bases, with 21 bases left in between. Looked up from germline, CDR1 is MGHRA and CDR2 is YSYEKL. CDR3 in DNA: TGCGCCAGCAGCCAAAAAGAGGGGTTGGGGGCGGGACAGCCCCAGCATTTT. Its protein product is CASSQKEGLGAGQPQHF.

This rearrangement joins TRBV18 to TRBJ1-4; D gene ambiguous. Germline CDR1 is KGHSH and CDR2 is LQKENI. Trimming shortened V by 1 base and J by 3 bases, and 6 bases separated the two germline ends. This CDR3 has 14 amino acids. DNA for the CDR3: TGTGCCAGCTCACCACGGCATCCTAATGAAAAACTGTTTTTT. This gives the protein CASSPRHPNEKLFF.

The chain employs TRBV29-1 and TRBJ1-2; possible D gene TRBD1, 5 bases. The CDR3 runs 12 residues. V lost 6 bases to trimming and J lost 4 bases, with 12 bases between them. Per germline, CDR1 SQVTM and CDR2 ANQGSEA. The chain's CDR3 is CSVGEWGYGYTF. The CDR3 region has the DNA TGCAGCGTGGGGGAGTGGGGCTATGGCTACACCTTC.

V gene TRBV5-4 combines with J gene TRBJ2-1, with 7 bases that match TRBD2. The V gene end was trimmed by 4 bases and the J gene end by 2 bases; junction bases not matched to a gene: 9. The CDR3 runs to 16 residues. Germline V gene data show CDR1 as SGHNT and CDR2 as YYREEE (reference sequence). The CDR3 protein is CASSPGGGTPYNEQFF. The CDR3 bases are TGTGCCAGCAGCCCTGGGGGGGGAACTCCCTACAATGAGCAGTTCTTC.

The CDR3 sequence is CASSHGTGPYEQYF. The DNA of the CDR3 is TGTGCCAGCAGCCACGGGACAGGGCCCTACGAGCAGTACTTC. V usage is TRBV7-3 and J usage is TRBJ2-7; 9 bases line up with TRBD1. The ends lost 5 bases at V and 2 bases at J; junction bases unmatched: 4. The CDR3 is 14 amino acids. CDR1 and CDR2 (germline): SGHTA, FQGTGA.

The chain is built from TRBV2 and TRBJ2-7; 9 bases are a match to TRBD1. The CDR3 runs 15 residues. The J segment lost 5 bases and the V segment lost 9 bases, leaving 14 bases of the junction unmatched. Germline V CDR1 and CDR2: SNHLY, FYNNEI. The CDR3 reads CASDGETGGHHEQYF. CDR3 sequence (DNA): TGTGCCAGTGACGGGGAGACAGGGGGACACCACGAGCAGTACTTC. Drawing the rest from reference TRBV2 and TRBJ2-7, the complete variable domain is EPEVTQTPSHQVTQMGQEVILRCVPISNHLYFYWYRQILGQKVEFLVSFYNNEISEKSEIFDDQFSVERPDGSNFTLKIRSTKLEDSAMYFCASDGETGGHHEQYFGPGTRLTVT.

This chain connects TRBV14 to TRBJ1-2, with a tentative D call TRBD1 (5 bases). The germline CDR1 and CDR2 sequences are SGHDN and FVKESK. The CDR3 extends over 14 amino acids. V shed 1 base and J shed 4 bases, with 10 bases lying between them. Here the CDR3 DNA reads TGTGCCAGCAGCCAAGGAAGGAGGGGCTATGGCTACACCTTC. The encoded protein is CASSQGRRGYGYTF.

CDR3 loop: CASSRTANTGELFF. The CDR3 bases are TGTGCCAGCAGTAGGACTGCGAACACCGGGGAGCTGTTTTTT. The chain links TRBV6-5 to TRBJ2-2; D perhaps matches TRBD2 (5 bases). Trimming cost V 5 bases and J 0 bases, with 7 bases left between them. The CDR3 runs to 14 residues. Germline values: CDR1 MNHEY, CDR2 SVGAGI.

The chain is built from TRBV4-1 and TRBJ1-5, with no clear D. The germline V gene has CDR1 MGHRA and CDR2 YSYEKL. CDR3 length equals 15 residues. V lost 2 bases and J 2 bases, leaving 10 bases between the germline ends. The CDR3 nucleotides read TGCGCCAGCAGCCAACCAGACCAGGGCAATCAGCCCCAGCATTTT. It codes for CASSQPDQGNQPQHF.

This rearrangement joins TRBV29-1 to TRBJ2-1; 9 nucleotides align to TRBD1. The V segment lost 7 bases and the J segment 8 bases; nucleotides outside the gene matches: 9. Germline CDR1 reads SQVTM; CDR2 reads ANQGSEA. The CDR3 is 13 amino acids. For the CDR3, the DNA is TGCAGCGGGGGGGACAGGGAATGGGATGAGCAGTTCTTC. This translates into CSGGDREWDEQFF.

The chain carries TRBV18 and TRBJ2-6; tentatively, D is TRBD1 (5 bases). CDR3 length: 17 residues. Trimming took off 1 base at V and 0 bases at J, with 10 bases between the two ends. Germline lookup yields CDR1 KGHSH and CDR2 LQKENI. CDR3: CASSPRGRVSGANVLTF. The CDR3 DNA reads TGTGCCAGCTCACCACGGGGCAGAGTCTCTGGGGCCAACGTCCTGACTTTC.